The clone carrying this TCR beta chain has a single count. Its antigen is not identified. CDR3 size: 13 residues. The V and J ends lost 7 bases and 5 bases respectively, with 9 bases between them. Looked up from germline, CDR1 is MDHEN and CDR2 is SYDVKM. Sorted-subset replicate PCRs used around 0.2 ug DNA, about 30,000 T cell genomes. Repertoires were generated with immunoSEQ multiplex PCR, while TCRdb's copy carries only in-frame clones and drops some. The sample contains about 680,000 clones, roughly 70% of which appear only once. The data were obtained in a study of shared clonotypes between healthy human individuals. Overall study results and limits: Blood was the sole source, and tissue repertoires probably differ. It was expected that sequencing depth would affect clonotype sharing among donors.

The study drew its donors from healthy HIV-negative adults without recent acute infections or vaccinations. The receptor was isolated from a woman aged 25 to 39 in good health. The V call is TRBV28, the J call TRBJ2-6; D ambiguous. Sample: memory CD4+ T cells sorted from blood. The subset here: CD45RA-negative fraction. The CDR3 DNA reads TGTGCCAGCACACAAAGTCGGGCCAACGTCCTGACTTTC. The encoded protein is CASTQSRANVLTF.